Listed here are 25 T cell receptor beta chains from one sample, sequenced in a study of molecular identifiers for immune sequencing clone quantification. From the PCR reads, TCRdb called clonotypes with MiXCR, one entry per CDR3 protein. Among more than 250,000 distinct CDR3 sequences listed, over 20% were seen once. Material for sequencing was naive CD8+ T cells from blood, with Jurkat cell RNA spiked in. Subset noted: FACS-sorted CD8+CD4-CCR7+CD45RA+ naive T cells. Source of these receptors: a human donor in good health. Some libraries in this study had Jurkat cell RNA spiked in.

This clonotype occurred a few times. The J gene is TRBJ2-1, the V gene TRBV27, with a tentative D call TRBD1 (6 bases). This CDR3 spans 15 amino acids. Trimming took 5 bases from V and 4 from J, leaving 15 bases between them. Germline CDR1 and CDR2: MNHEY and SMNVEV (reference sequence). The CDR3 sequence: CASSTTGHLYNEQFF. CDR3 nucleotide sequence: TGTGCCAGCAGTACCACGGGACACCTTTACAATGAGCAGTTCTTC.

On this clonotype itself: This may be a read error: a much more frequent sequence differs by one nucleotide. The V call is TRBV24-1, the J call TRBJ1-1, with 7 bases fitting TRBD1. The CDR3 runs to 17 residues. CDR1 is KGHDR, CDR2 SFDVKD, per germline. The CDR3 loop reads CATSVLLQGQGNTEAYF. The DNA for the CDR3 is TGTGCCACCAGTGTCCTCCTACAGGGGCAGGGGAACACTGAAGCTTACTTT.

This clonotype was observed at least ten times. This chain uses TRBV7-9 with TRBJ1-1; 7 positions agree with TRBD1. V lost 5 bases, J lost 11 bases, and 5 bases stayed unmatched. The CDR3 consists of 11 residues. Germline CDR1 and CDR2: SEHNR and FQNEAQ (reference sequence). The CDR3 DNA reads as TGTGCCAGCAGCGGCGGACAGGAGGCTTTCTTT. Amino acid sequence: CASSGGQEAFF.

In this sample, this clonotype turned up many times. The V gene is TRBV5-1, the J gene TRBJ1-5; D call uncertain. The CDR3 contains 15 residues. The V end lost 4 bases, the J end lost 0 bases, and 11 bases lay between the germline ends. Germline V gene lookup returns CDR1 SGHRS and CDR2 YFSETQ. The CDR3 coding sequence is TGCGCCAGCAGCCAAAGCGGTTTTAGCAATCAGCCCCAGCATTTT. Protein: CASSQSGFSNQPQHF.

This clonotype has at least ten counts. The rearrangement links TRBV7-2 to TRBJ1-2, with no clear D. The germline V gene encodes CDR1 SGHTA and CDR2 FQGNSA. With 5 bases removed from V and 4 bases from J, the gap between germline ends came to 14 bases. The CDR3 is 14 residues long. CDR3: CASSPSTGFYGYTF. The CDR3 DNA is TGTGCCAGCAGCCCCTCGACGGGGTTCTATGGCTACACCTTC.

This clonotype was observed at least ten times. Mismatch with germline at one junction end may stem from a read error. This chain connects TRBV28 to TRBJ2-1; 7 bases fit TRBD1. The CDR3 runs to 13 residues. Germline V lookup: CDR1 MDHEN, CDR2 SYDVKM. Here the CDR3 DNA reads TGTGCCAGCAGTACCCTGACAGGGCCGGGAACTGAGTTC. Translating gives CASSTLTGPGTEF.

The V and J genes are TRBV20-1 and TRBJ2-7, with 9 bases identical to TRBD1. J was trimmed by 9 bases and V by 0 bases; bases with no gene match: 12. This CDR3 has 15 amino acids. Germline values: CDR1 DFQATT, CDR2 SNEGSKA (reference sequence). CDR3 residues: CSARDLGTGPLGQYF. The CDR3 coding sequence is TGCAGTGCTAGAGATTTAGGGACAGGGCCGCTCGGGCAGTACTTC.

This clonotype was detected a few times. The V call is TRBV29-1, the J call TRBJ2-5; D may correspond to TRBD1 or TRBD2 (5 bases each). Germline V gene lookup returns CDR1 SQVTM and CDR2 ANQGSEA. Trimming took off 0 bases at V and 2 bases at J, with 16 bases between the two ends. The CDR3 covers 16 residues. CDR3 DNA: TGCAGCGTTGAAGAGGAGAGAGGGACCGAACAAGAGACCCAGTACTTC. Protein: CSVEEERGTEQETQYF.

This clonotype was recorded many times. The rearrangement links TRBV6-1 to TRBJ1-5; D might be TRBD1 (5 bases). This CDR3 has 15 residues. Germline V gives CDR1 MNHNS, CDR2 SASEGT. The germline V and J ends were trimmed by 3 bases and 4 bases, with 13 bases remaining between them. The CDR3 sequence is CASSEIGAENQPQHF. The CDR3 nucleotides read TGTGCCAGCAGTGAGATCGGGGCAGAAAATCAGCCCCAGCATTTT.

This rearrangement joins TRBV2 to TRBJ1-2; D call uncertain. Germline V gene lookup returns CDR1 SNHLY and CDR2 FYNNEI. This CDR3 is built from 16 residues. The germline V and J ends were trimmed by 1 base and 5 bases, with 17 bases remaining between them. The CDR3 DNA sequence: TGTGCCAGCAGTGAAGGAGACGGGAAAAACTTTTATGGCTACACCTTC. Residues: CASSEGDGKNFYGYTF. Full variable domain (remainder filled in from reference TRBV2 and TRBJ1-2): EPEVTQTPSHQVTQMGQEVILRCVPISNHLYFYWYRQILGQKVEFLVSFYNNEISEKSEIFDDQFSVERPDGSNFTLKIRSTKLEDSAMYFCASSEGDGKNFYGYTFGSGTRLTVV.

The V gene is TRBV11-2, the J gene TRBJ2-3; a possible D gene is TRBD2 (5 bases). Germline V gives CDR1 SGHAT, CDR2 FQNNGV. CDR3 length: 16 amino acids. Deletions cut 1 base from V and 1 base from J, with 12 bases between. Here the CDR3 reads CASSLGYGVRTDTQYF. CDR3 in DNA: TGTGCCAGCAGCTTAGGGTACGGGGTTCGCACAGATACGCAGTATTTT.

This clonotype was observed a handful of times. This rearrangement joins TRBV7-9 to TRBJ2-3, with D possibly being TRBD2 (7 bases). V was shortened by 6 bases and J by 6 bases, with 13 bases between the two germline ends. CDR3 length equals 13 residues. Per the germline V gene, CDR1 is SEHNR and CDR2 is FQNEAQ (reference sequence). As DNA, the CDR3 is TGTGCCAGCAGACTGGGGGGGGCTGATACGCAGTATTTT. It translates to CASRLGGADTQYF. The whole variable domain, remainder taken from reference TRBV7-9 and TRBJ2-3, is DTGVSQNPRHKITKRGQNVTFRCDPISEHNRLYWYRQTLGQGPEFLTYFQNEAQLEKSRLLSDRFSAERPKGSFSTLEIQRTEQGDSAMYLCASRLGGADTQYFGPGTRLTVL.

This clonotype was observed a handful of times. CDR3 nucleotides: TGCAGCGTTGAAGAGGGAGGGGTGGGAGAGACCCAGTACTTC. This encodes CSVEEGGVGETQYF. V is TRBV29-1 and J is TRBJ2-5; 7 positions agree with TRBD2. The CDR3 loop spans 14 amino acids. V dropped 0 bases and J dropped 4; count of bases not matched to a gene: 5. Per germline, CDR1 SQVTM and CDR2 ANQGSEA.

As concerns this clonotype: With a much larger clone just one base away, this may be a read error. The J gene is TRBJ2-7, the V gene TRBV5-1; D may match TRBD1 or TRBD2 (5 bases each). Deletions cut 0 bases from V and 3 bases from J, with 28 bases between. Germline V gene data show CDR1 as SGHRS and CDR2 as YFSETQ. This CDR3 region has 20 residues. Here the CDR3 DNA reads TGCGCCAGCAGCTTGGGTGAGGGTTGGCAAATTGGGGCACCCAGCTACGAGCAGTACTTC. Protein: CASSLGEGWQIGAPSYEQYF.

This clonotype was counted a few times. Since a much larger clone is just one base distant, this may be a read error. The rearrangement links TRBV7-2 to TRBJ2-6; the match to TRBD2 covers 8 bases. The V gene end was trimmed by 4 bases and the J gene end by 4 bases; junction bases not matched to a gene: 6. The CDR3 runs to 16 residues. In germline, CDR1 is SGHTA, CDR2 FQGNSA. The CDR3 DNA reads as TGTGCCAGCAGCTGGACTAGCCACTCCGGGGCCAACGTCCTGACTTTC. Its protein product is CASSWTSHSGANVLTF. The full variable domain, rest sourced from reference TRBV7-2 and TRBJ2-6, is GAGVSQSPSNKVTEKGKDVELRCDPISGHTALYWYRQSLGQGLEFLIYFQGNSAPDKSGLPSDRFSAERTGGSVSTLTIQRTQQEDSAVYLCASSWTSHSGANVLTFGAGSRLTVL.

This clonotype has a count of ten or more. The rearrangement uses TRBV7-9 and TRBJ2-7, with a tentative D call TRBD1 (6 bases). Germline V gene sequence: CDR1 SEHNR, CDR2 FQNEAQ (reference sequence). Trimming pared 5 bases from V and 3 bases from J, leaving 11 bases between. CDR3 length: 13 amino acids. This chain's CDR3 is CASSDTGYYEQYF. The CDR3 DNA is TGTGCCAGCAGCGACACAGGGTACTACGAGCAGTACTTC.

This sequence joins TRBV3-1 and TRBJ2-5; TRBD1 is a possible D gene (6 bases). From germline, CDR1 is LGHDT and CDR2 YNNKEL (reference sequence). V was trimmed by 3 bases and J by 2 bases, leaving 22 bases between them. The CDR3 is 18 residues long. The CDR3 bases are TGTGCCAGCAGCCATACACACAGGGTATGGGAATTACAAGAGACCCAGTACTTC. It specifies CASSHTHRVWELQETQYF.

The chain recombines TRBV4-2 with TRBJ2-7, with 11 bases that match TRBD2. Losses at the gene ends were 3 bases for V and 2 bases for J; bases not matched to a gene: 9. Germline CDR1 reads LGHNA; CDR2 reads YNFKEQ. This CDR3 comprises 17 residues. The CDR3 bases are TGTGCCAGCAGCCAGGGGACTAGCGGATCCGTAGCCTACGAGCAGTACTTC. It codes for CASSQGTSGSVAYEQYF.

This clonotype was seen at least ten times. The V and J genes are TRBV4-3 and TRBJ2-5; 9 bases fit TRBD2. From germline, CDR1 is LGHNA and CDR2 YSLEER. Germline trimming cut 0 bases from V and 5 bases from J; bases unmatched to any gene: 10. There are 17 residues in the CDR3. The CDR3 is CASSQDLAGGPGETQYF. CDR3 DNA: TGCGCCAGCAGCCAAGATCTTGCGGGGGGGCCTGGCGAGACCCAGTACTTC.

There are a few counts of this clonotype. The genes are TRBV5-4 and TRBJ2-3, with a possible D match to TRBD1 (5 bases). The CDR3 contains 14 residues. The germline V and J ends were trimmed by 2 bases and 2 bases, with 9 bases remaining between them. The V gene's germline CDR1 is SGHNT and CDR2 YYREEE (reference sequence). The DNA of the CDR3 is TGTGCCAGCAGCTTTGGGGCTATCACAGATACGCAGTATTTT. It specifies CASSFGAITDTQYF.

This clonotype appeared many times. The chain couples TRBV5-1 to TRBJ2-3, with TRBD2 matching 7 bases. CDR3 length: 13 residues. In germline, CDR1 is SGHRS, CDR2 YFSETQ. V shed 7 bases and J 0 bases; nucleotides not matched to a gene: 2. In nucleotides, the CDR3 is TGCGCCAGCCGGGAGGACAGCACAGATACGCAGTATTTT. Protein sequence: CASREDSTDTQYF.

Concerning this clonotype itself: A single base separates this from a much larger clone, so it may be a read error. The rearrangement links TRBV7-6 to TRBJ2-3; D possibly corresponds to TRBD1 (5 bases). The CDR3 runs 15 residues. Germline V gives CDR1 SGHVS, CDR2 FNYEAQ. The CDR3 DNA follows: TGTGCCAGCAGCACCCCTAGGGATGTTACAGGTACGCAGTATTTT. Residues: CASSTPRDVTGTQYF.

This clonotype was counted many times. The chain uses TRBV2 and TRBJ1-1; D unclear. This CDR3 is 13 amino acids long. The germline gives CDR1 SNHLY, CDR2 FYNNEI. The V end was cut by 8 bases, the J end by 5 bases, with 15 bases between. The CDR3 region is CASVELRSTEAFF. The CDR3 nucleotides are TGTGCCAGCGTCGAACTTAGAAGTACTGAAGCTTTCTTT.

This clonotype turned up a few times. CDR3: CASSYGPPHDYEQYF. As DNA, the CDR3 is TGTGCCAGCAGTTACGGTCCACCCCACGATTACGAGCAGTACTTC. This sequence joins TRBV6-2 or TRBV6-3 and TRBJ2-7; D unresolved. Between the trimmed V and J ends, which lost 2 bases and 4 bases, there was a span of 15 bases. The CDR3 has 15 residues. Germline V gene sequence: CDR1 MNHEY, CDR2 SVGEGT.

This clonotype occurred many times. The chain is built from TRBV6-5 and TRBJ2-3; no clear D. The CDR3 is made up of 14 amino acids. Germline V lookup: CDR1 MNHEY, CDR2 SVGAGI. Trimming cost V 1 base and J 6 bases, with 11 bases left between them. The CDR3 spells CASSYLERLDTQYF. Here the CDR3 DNA reads TGTGCCAGCAGTTACTTGGAAAGGCTGGATACGCAGTATTTT.